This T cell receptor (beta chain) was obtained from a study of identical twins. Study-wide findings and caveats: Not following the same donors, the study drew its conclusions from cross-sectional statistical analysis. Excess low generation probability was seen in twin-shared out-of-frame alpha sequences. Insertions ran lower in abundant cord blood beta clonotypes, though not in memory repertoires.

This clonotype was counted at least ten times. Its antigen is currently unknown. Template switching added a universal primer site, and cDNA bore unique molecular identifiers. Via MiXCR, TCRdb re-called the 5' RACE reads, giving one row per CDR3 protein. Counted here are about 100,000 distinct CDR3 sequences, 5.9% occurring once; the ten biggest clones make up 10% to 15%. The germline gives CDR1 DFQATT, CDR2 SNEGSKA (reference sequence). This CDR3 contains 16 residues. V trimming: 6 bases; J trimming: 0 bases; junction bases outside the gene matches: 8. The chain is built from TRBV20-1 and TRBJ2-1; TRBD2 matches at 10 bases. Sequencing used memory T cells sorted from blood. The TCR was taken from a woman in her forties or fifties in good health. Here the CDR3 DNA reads TGCAGTGCGCGCGGCTCTAGCGGGAGCTCCTACAATGAGCAGTTCTTC. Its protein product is CSARGSSGSSYNEQFF.